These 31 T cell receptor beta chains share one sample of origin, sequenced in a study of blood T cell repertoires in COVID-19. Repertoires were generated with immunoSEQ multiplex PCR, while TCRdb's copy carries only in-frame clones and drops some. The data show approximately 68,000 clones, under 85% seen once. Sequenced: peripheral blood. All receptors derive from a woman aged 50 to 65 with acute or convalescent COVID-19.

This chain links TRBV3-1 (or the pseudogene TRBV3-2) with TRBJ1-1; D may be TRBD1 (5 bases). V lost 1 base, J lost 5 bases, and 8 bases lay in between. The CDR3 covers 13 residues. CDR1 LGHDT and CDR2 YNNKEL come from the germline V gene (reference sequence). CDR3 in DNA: TGTGCCAGCAGCCAAGGCAGGGTAACTGAAGCTTTCTTT. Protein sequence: CASSQGRVTEAFF.

This CDR3 reads CASSPTGTGEKLFF. In nucleotides, the CDR3 is TGTGCCAGCAGCCCTACAGGGACGGGTGAAAAACTGTTTTTT. This chain links TRBV11-2 with TRBJ1-4; possible D gene TRBD1, 6 bases. This CDR3 is built from 14 residues. V lost 5 bases and J lost 7, with 14 bases in between. The germline CDR1 and CDR2 sequences are SGHAT and FQNNGV.

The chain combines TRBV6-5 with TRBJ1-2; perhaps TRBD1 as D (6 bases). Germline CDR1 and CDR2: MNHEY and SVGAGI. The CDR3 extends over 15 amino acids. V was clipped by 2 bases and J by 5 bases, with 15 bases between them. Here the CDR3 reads CASSYTQRGIYGYTF. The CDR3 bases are TGTGCCAGCAGTTACACGCAAAGGGGGATATATGGCTACACCTTC.

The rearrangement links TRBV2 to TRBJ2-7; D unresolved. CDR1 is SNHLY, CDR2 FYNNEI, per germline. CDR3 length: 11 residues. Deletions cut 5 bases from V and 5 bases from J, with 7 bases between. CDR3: CASSFADEQYF. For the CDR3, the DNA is TGTGCCAGCAGTTTCGCGGACGAGCAGTACTTC.

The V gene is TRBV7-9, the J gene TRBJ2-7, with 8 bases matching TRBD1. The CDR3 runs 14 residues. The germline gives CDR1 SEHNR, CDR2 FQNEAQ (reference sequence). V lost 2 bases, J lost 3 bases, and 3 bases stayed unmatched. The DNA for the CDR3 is TGTGCCAGCAGCTTAAGAACAGGGGGCTACGAGCAGTACTTC. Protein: CASSLRTGGYEQYF.

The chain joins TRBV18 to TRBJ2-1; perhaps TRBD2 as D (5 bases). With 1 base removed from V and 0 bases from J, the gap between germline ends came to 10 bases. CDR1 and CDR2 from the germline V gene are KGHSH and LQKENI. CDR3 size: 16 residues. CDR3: CASSPLSGGSYNEQFF. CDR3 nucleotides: TGTGCCAGCTCACCACTCAGCGGCGGCTCCTACAATGAGCAGTTCTTC.

CDR3 loop: CASSRGDSTDTQYF. The CDR3 nucleotides read TGTGCCAGCAGCAGGGGGGATAGCACAGATACGCAGTATTTT. This sequence joins TRBV2 and TRBJ2-3, with a weak D call TRBD1 (7 bases). V gave up 6 bases and J gave up 0 bases, with 10 bases separating them. Per germline, CDR1 SNHLY and CDR2 FYNNEI. The CDR3 has 14 residues. The full variable domain, with the rest looked up from reference TRBV2 and TRBJ2-3, is EPEVTQTPSHQVTQMGQEVILRCVPISNHLYFYWYRQILGQKVEFLVSFYNNEISEKSEIFDDQFSVERPDGSNFTLKIRSTKLEDSAMYFCASSRGDSTDTQYFGPGTRLTVL.

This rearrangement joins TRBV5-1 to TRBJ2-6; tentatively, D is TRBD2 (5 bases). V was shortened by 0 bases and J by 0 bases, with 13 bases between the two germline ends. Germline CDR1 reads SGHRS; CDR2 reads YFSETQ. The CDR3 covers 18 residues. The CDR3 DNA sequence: TGCGCCAGCAGCTTGGATCCGGGGATACTCTCTGGGGCCAACGTCCTGACTTTC. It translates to CASSLDPGILSGANVLTF.

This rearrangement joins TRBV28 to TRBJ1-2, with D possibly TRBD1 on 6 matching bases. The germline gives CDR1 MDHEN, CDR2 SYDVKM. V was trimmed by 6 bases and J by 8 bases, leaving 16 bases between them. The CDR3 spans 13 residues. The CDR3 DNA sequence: TGTGCCAGCAGACTTACAGGGATCTACGGCTACACCTTC. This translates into CASRLTGIYGYTF.

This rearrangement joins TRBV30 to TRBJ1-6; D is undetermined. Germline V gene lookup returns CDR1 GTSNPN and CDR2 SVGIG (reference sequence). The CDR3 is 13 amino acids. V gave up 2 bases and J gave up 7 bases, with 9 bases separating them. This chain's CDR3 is CAWSLAENSPLHF. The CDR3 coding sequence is TGTGCCTGGAGTCTGGCAGAAAATTCACCCCTCCACTTT.

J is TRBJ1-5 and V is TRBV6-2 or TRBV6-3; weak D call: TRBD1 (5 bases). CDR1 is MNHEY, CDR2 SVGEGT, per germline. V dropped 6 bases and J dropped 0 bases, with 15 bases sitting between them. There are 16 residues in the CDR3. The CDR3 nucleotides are TGTGCCAGCAGCGGGGCCCTACCGATTAGCAATCAGCCCCAGCATTTT. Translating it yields CASSGALPISNQPQHF.

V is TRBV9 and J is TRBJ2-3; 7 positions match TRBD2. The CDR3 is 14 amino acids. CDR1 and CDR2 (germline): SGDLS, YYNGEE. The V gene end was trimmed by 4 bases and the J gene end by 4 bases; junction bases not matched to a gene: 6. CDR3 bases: TGTGCCAGCAGCCCTCGGGCGGGGGCAGATACGCAGTATTTT. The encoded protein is CASSPRAGADTQYF.

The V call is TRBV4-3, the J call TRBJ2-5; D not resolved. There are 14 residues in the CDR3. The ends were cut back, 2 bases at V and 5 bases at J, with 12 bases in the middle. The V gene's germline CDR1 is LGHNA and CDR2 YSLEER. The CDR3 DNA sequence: TGCGCCAGCAGCCAACAGAGAGGTTGGGAGACCCAGTACTTC. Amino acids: CASSQQRGWETQYF.

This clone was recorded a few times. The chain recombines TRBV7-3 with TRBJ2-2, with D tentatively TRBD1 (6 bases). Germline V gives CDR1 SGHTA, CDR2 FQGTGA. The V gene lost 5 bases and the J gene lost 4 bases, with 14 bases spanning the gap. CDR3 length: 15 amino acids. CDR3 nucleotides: TGTGCCAGCAGCCCGAGGACAGCCGTCACCGGGGAGCTGTTTTTT. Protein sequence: CASSPRTAVTGELFF.

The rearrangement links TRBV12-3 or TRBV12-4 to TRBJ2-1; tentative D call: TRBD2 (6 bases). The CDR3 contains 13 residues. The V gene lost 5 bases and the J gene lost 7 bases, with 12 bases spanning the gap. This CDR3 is CASSKGLQNEQFF. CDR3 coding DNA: TGTGCCAGCAGTAAGGGACTGCAAAATGAGCAGTTCTTC.

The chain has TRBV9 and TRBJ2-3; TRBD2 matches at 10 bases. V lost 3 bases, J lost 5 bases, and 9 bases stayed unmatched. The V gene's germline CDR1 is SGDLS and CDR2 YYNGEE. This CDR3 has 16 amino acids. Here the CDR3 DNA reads TGTGCCAGCAGCGCCCCGAGCGGGGGGGCCCGAGATACGCAGTATTTT. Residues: CASSAPSGGARDTQYF.

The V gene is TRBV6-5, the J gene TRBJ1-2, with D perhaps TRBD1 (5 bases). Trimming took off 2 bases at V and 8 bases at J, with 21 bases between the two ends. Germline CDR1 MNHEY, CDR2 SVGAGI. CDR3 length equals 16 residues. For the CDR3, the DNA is TGTGCCAGCAGTTACGTAGGGGAGGGGCCCAGCAGGGGCTACACCTTC. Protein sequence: CASSYVGEGPSRGYTF.

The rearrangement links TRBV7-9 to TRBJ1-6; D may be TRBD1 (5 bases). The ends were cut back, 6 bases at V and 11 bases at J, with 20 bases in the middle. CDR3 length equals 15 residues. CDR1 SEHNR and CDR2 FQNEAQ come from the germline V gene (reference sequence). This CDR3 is CASSDTVQGSAPLHF. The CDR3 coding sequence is TGTGCCAGCAGTGATACCGTCCAGGGTTCGGCACCCCTCCACTTT.

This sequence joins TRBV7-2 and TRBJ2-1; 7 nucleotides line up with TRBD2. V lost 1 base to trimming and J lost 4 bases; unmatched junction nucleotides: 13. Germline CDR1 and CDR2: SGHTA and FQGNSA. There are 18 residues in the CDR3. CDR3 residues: CASSLELWGRGSYNEQFF. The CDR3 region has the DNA TGTGCCAGCAGCTTAGAACTATGGGGGAGGGGATCTTACAATGAGCAGTTCTTC.

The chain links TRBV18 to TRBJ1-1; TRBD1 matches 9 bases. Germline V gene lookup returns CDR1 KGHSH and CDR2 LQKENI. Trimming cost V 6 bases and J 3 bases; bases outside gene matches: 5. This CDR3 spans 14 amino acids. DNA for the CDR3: TGTGCCAGCTCCCCGACAGGGGGGGACACTGAAGCTTTCTTT. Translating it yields CASSPTGGDTEAFF.

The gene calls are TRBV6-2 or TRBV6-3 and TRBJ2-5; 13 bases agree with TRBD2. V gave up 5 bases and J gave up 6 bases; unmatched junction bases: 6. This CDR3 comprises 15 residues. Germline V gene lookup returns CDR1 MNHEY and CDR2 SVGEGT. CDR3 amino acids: CASSLPLAGGQTQYF. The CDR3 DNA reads TGTGCCAGCAGTCTCCCACTAGCGGGGGGGCAGACCCAGTACTTC.

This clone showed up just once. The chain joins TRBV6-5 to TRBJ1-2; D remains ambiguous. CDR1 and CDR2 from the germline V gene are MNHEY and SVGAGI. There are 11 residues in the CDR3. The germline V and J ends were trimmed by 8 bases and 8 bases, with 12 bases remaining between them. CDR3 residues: CASLIGGGYTF. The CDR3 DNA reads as TGTGCCAGCTTAATTGGCGGAGGCTACACCTTC.

The DNA of the CDR3 is TGTGCCTGGAGCGCCCTCCGCCAGGGTTCCACTGAAGCTTTCTTT. Translating it yields CAWSALRQGSTEAFF. The V call is TRBV30, the J call TRBJ1-1; D might be TRBD1 (5 bases). CDR1 and CDR2 from the germline V gene are GTSNPN and SVGIG (reference sequence). The V end was cut by 3 bases, the J end by 4 bases, with 18 bases between. This CDR3 is built from 15 residues.

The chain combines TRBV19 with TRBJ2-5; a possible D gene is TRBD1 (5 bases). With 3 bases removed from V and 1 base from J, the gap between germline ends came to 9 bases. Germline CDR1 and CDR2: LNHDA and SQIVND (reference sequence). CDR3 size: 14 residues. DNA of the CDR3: TGTGCCAGTAGTATGCAGGGTACCCAAGAGACCCAGTACTTC. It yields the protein CASSMQGTQETQYF.

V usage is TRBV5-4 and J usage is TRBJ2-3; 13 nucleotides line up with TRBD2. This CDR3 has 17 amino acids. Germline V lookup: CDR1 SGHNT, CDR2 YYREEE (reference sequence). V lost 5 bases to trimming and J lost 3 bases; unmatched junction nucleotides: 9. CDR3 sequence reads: CASSPGLAGANTDTQYF. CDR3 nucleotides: TGTGCCAGCAGTCCAGGACTAGCGGGGGCTAATACAGATACGCAGTATTTT.

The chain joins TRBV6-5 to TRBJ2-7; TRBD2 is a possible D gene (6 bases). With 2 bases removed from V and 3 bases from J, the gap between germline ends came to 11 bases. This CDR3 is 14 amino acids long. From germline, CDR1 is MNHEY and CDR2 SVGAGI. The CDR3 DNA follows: TGTGCCAGCAGTTACGTGACGGGAGACTACGAGCAGTACTTC. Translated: CASSYVTGDYEQYF.

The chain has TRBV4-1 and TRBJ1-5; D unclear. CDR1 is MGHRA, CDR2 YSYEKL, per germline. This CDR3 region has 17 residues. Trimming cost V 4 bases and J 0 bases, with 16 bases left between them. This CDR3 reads CASSRTVVEPSNQPQHF. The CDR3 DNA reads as TGCGCCAGCAGCCGCACCGTCGTGGAGCCTAGCAATCAGCCCCAGCATTTT.

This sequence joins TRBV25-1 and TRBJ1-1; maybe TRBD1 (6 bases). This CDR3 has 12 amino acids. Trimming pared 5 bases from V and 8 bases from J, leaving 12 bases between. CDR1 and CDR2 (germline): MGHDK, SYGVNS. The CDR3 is CASSRQDGEAFF. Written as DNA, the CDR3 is TGTGCCAGCAGTCGACAGGACGGGGAAGCTTTCTTT.

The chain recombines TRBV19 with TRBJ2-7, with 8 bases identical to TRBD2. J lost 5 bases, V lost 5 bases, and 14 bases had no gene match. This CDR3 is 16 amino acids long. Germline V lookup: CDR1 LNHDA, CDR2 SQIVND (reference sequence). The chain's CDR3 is CASSPWGSGNFHEQYF. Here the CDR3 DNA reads TGTGCCAGTAGTCCCTGGGGTAGCGGGAATTTCCACGAGCAGTACTTC.

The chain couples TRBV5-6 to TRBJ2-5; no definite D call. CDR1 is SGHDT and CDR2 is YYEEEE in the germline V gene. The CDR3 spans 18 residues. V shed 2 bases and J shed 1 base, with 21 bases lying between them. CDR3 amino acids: CASSFLYGLWQAQETQYF. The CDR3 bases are TGTGCCAGCAGCTTTCTATACGGATTGTGGCAGGCCCAAGAGACCCAGTACTTC.

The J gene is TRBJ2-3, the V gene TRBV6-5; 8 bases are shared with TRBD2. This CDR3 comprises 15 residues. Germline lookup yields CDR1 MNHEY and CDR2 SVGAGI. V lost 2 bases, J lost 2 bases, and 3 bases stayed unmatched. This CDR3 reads CASSYELADTDTQYF. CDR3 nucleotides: TGTGCCAGCAGTTACGAACTAGCGGACACAGATACGCAGTATTTT.